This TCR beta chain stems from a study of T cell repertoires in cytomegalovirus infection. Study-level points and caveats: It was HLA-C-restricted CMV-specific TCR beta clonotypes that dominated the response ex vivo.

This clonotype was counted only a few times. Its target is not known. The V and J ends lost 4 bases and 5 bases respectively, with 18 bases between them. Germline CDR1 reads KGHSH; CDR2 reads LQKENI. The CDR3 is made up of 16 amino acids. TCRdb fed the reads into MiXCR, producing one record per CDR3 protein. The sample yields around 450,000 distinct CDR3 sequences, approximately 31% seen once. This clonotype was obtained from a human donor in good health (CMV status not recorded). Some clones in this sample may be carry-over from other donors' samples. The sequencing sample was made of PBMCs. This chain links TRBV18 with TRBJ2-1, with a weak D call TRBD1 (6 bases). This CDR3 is CASSQNQGYGNNEQFF. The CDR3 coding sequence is TGTGCCAGCTCACAAAACCAGGGGTATGGTAACAATGAGCAGTTCTTC.